Given below is one T cell receptor beta chain in context. This record belongs to a study of Ad26.COV2.S vaccination and SARS-CoV-2 variants. TCRdb's copy holds only in-frame clones and misses some; the assay was immunoSEQ multiplex PCR. The data show about 440,000 clones, around 91% seen once. The treatment here: around 19 received Ad26.COV2.S at low or high dose, single or two shots; 5 received placebo; per-sample allocation not given. The samples date from day 63 after the first vaccine or placebo injection. CDR1 and CDR2 from the germline V gene are MDHEN and SYDVKM. The CDR3 spans 15 residues. The ends were cut back, 4 bases at V and 0 bases at J, with 11 bases in the middle.

The TCR was taken from a person between 18 and 59 years old who received the Ad26.COV2.S COVID-19 vaccine or a placebo. The chain carries TRBV28 and TRBJ2-3; weak D call: TRBD1 (6 bases). The sequenced sample was peripheral blood, obtained in a trial of Ad26.COV2.S vaccine versus placebo. The CDR3 coding sequence is TGTGCCAGCAGTTCACGGCAGGGGAGCACAGATACGCAGTATTTT. It encodes CASSSRQGSTDTQYF.